The sample holds many counts of the clone carrying this T cell receptor (beta chain). What it recognizes is unknown. V lost 5 bases and J lost 0, with 14 bases in between. CDR1 SQVTM and CDR2 ANQGSEA come from the germline V gene. This CDR3 is built from 14 residues. This entry comes from a study of CD8 T cells in ankylosing spondylitis. TCRdb redid the calling of the 5' RACE reads with MiXCR, one entry per CDR3 protein. Here the sample spans about 130,000 distinct CDR3 sequences, about a tenth being singletons. Overall study findings and caveats: Disease-linked clones were CD8+ and relatively rare in peripheral blood. Earlier studies detected some motif variants in reactive arthritis synovial fluid and blood. There was reportedly significant enrichment of clones that were disease-linked in matched ankylosing spondylitis synovial fluid.

This TCR derives from a male donor with ankylosing spondylitis or in good health (not recorded which). The chain couples TRBV29-1 to TRBJ2-7; D call uncertain. The sequenced sample was blood, either unsorted or a sorted T cell fraction (not recorded which). CDR3 region: CSVQFLQNSYEQYF. The CDR3 coding sequence is TGCAGCGTTCAGTTTCTTCAAAACTCCTACGAGCAGTACTTC.